These 27 T cell receptor beta chains share one sample of origin, sequenced in a study of shared clonotypes between healthy human individuals. Repertoires were generated with immunoSEQ multiplex PCR, while TCRdb's copy carries only in-frame clones and drops some. The repertoire includes approximately 2,000,000 clones, just under 95% of them detected once, and about 0.36% sits in the top ten. The sequencing input was naive CD4+ T cells from PBMCs. The subset was: CD45RA+ positively selected. The receptors here all came from a man aged 18 to 35 in good health. Some clones in this sample may be carry-over from other donors' samples.

CDR3 nucleotide sequence: TGTGCCAGCAGGCTGGGATTGGGGCAGTACTTC. This translates into CASRLGLGQYF. This chain uses TRBV2 with TRBJ2-7; no clear D. CDR3 length: 11 amino acids. V was clipped by 6 bases and J by 9 bases, with 12 bases between them. Germline CDR1 reads SNHLY; CDR2 reads FYNNEI.

The rearrangement uses TRBV11-2 and TRBJ2-1; maybe TRBD1 (5 bases). The CDR3 contains 16 residues. In germline, CDR1 is SGHAT, CDR2 FQNNGV. Trimming took 4 bases from V and 5 from J, leaving 18 bases between them. The CDR3 loop reads CASSSRQTVPHNEQFF. In nucleotides, the CDR3 is TGTGCCAGCAGCTCGCGACAGACTGTCCCCCACAATGAGCAGTTCTTC.

The rearrangement joins TRBV9 to TRBJ1-1, with D maybe TRBD1 (6 bases). This CDR3 has 15 residues. Trimming shortened V by 4 bases and J by 1 base, and 14 bases separated the two germline ends. CDR1 SGDLS and CDR2 YYNGEE come from the germline V gene. CDR3: CASSTTGRGNTEAFF. CDR3 DNA: TGTGCCAGCAGCACTACAGGGCGGGGGAACACTGAAGCTTTCTTT. Looking up the rest from reference TRBV9 and TRBJ1-1 gives the full variable domain: DSGVTQTPKHLITATGQRVTLRCSPRSGDLSVYWYQQSLDQGLQFLIQYYNGEERAKGNILERFSAQQFPDLHSELNLSSLELGDSALYFCASSTTGRGNTEAFFGQGTRLTVV.

V usage is TRBV9 and J usage is TRBJ1-4; 7 bases are shared with TRBD1. This CDR3 is 15 amino acids long. Germline loops: CDR1 SGDLS, CDR2 YYNGEE. V was pared by 4 bases and J by 5 bases, with 8 bases of the junction left unmatched. CDR3 nucleotide sequence: TGTGCCAGCAGCCCTACACAGGGGTGGAATGAAAAACTGTTTTTT. Protein: CASSPTQGWNEKLFF.

This chain links TRBV6-9 with TRBJ1-5, with unresolved D. CDR3 length: 16 amino acids. Germline V CDR1 and CDR2: MNHGY, SVAAGI. Trimming shortened V by 10 bases and J by 9 bases, and 28 bases separated the two germline ends. The CDR3 region is CATKGWELGSLGPQHF. Here the CDR3 DNA reads TGTGCCACCAAGGGCTGGGAATTGGGCAGCTTGGGGCCCCAGCATTTT.

The V call is TRBV6-5, the J call TRBJ2-7; 7 bases fit TRBD2. With 10 bases clipped from V and 3 bases from J, the junction kept 9 bases outside the gene matches. The germline CDR1 and CDR2 sequences are MNHEY and SVGAGI. This CDR3 contains 13 residues. The CDR3 here is CATAAGVNYEQYF. In DNA form, the CDR3 reads TGTGCCACCGCCGCGGGAGTGAACTACGAGCAGTACTTC.

V gene TRBV21-1 combines with J gene TRBJ2-2; the tabulated D call, TRBD2, remains unverified against the DNA. TRBV21-1 is classified as a pseudogene. The CDR3 runs 18 residues. The CDR3 spells CASSKEGIAGSNTGELFF. As DNA, the CDR3 is TGTGCCAGCAGCAAAGAGGGGATAGCGGGATCGAACACCGGGGAGCTGTTTTTT.

The chain recombines TRBV28 with TRBJ2-2; 7 nucleotides line up with TRBD2. J lost 4 bases, V lost 3 bases, and 2 bases had no gene match. Per germline, CDR1 MDHEN and CDR2 SYDVKM. This CDR3 is built from 14 residues. CDR3 sequence: CASSFGRATGELFF. The CDR3 nucleotides are TGTGCCAGCAGTTTTGGGAGGGCCACCGGGGAGCTGTTTTTT. The variable domain in full, with the rest retrieved from reference TRBV28 and TRBJ2-2, is DVKVTQSSRYLVKRTGEKVFLECVQDMDHENMFWYRQDPGLGLRLIYFSYDVKMKEKGDIPEGYSVSREKKERFSLILESASTNQTSMYLCASSFGRATGELFFGEGSRLTVL.

As concerns this clone: At the DNA level, this CDR3 is encoded by other sequences in the same sample as well. V usage is TRBV18 and J usage is TRBJ2-5, with D possibly TRBD2 on 5 matching bases. With 3 bases removed from V and 1 base from J, the gap between germline ends came to 9 bases. The CDR3 length is 14 residues. Germline V gene lookup returns CDR1 KGHSH and CDR2 LQKENI. The CDR3 bases are TGTGCCAGCTCACCTGAGGGAAGCCAAGAGACCCAGTACTTC. It encodes CASSPEGSQETQYF.

Regarding this clone: This sample also contains other DNA sequences that code for the same CDR3. The chain links TRBV5-1 to TRBJ1-3; no reliable D call. Looked up from germline, CDR1 is SGHRS and CDR2 is YFSETQ. The CDR3 has 15 amino acids. Between the trimmed V and J ends, which lost 0 bases and 0 bases, there was a span of 7 bases. The DNA of the CDR3 is TGCGCCAGCAGCTTGGAGGGATCCTCTGGAAACACCATATATTTT. It codes for CASSLEGSSGNTIYF.

The rearrangement links TRBV11-3 to TRBJ2-7; D is unclear. Trimming removed 4 bases from V and 5 bases from J, with 15 bases in between. Germline CDR1 reads SGHNT; CDR2 reads YENEEA. This CDR3 region has 14 residues. CDR3 nucleotides: TGTGCCAGCAGCTCCGCGCATCAACCAAACGAGCAGTACTTC. Its translation is CASSSAHQPNEQYF.

The J gene is TRBJ1-1, the V gene TRBV29-1; D is perhaps TRBD1 (6 bases). CDR1 and CDR2 from the germline V gene are SQVTM and ANQGSEA. The CDR3 is 13 amino acids. V dropped 4 bases and J dropped 4 bases, with 13 bases sitting between them. CDR3 amino acids: CSVVPGATTEAFF. Written as DNA, the CDR3 is TGCAGCGTTGTCCCAGGGGCTACCACTGAAGCTTTCTTT.

This clone was detected only once. Other DNA sequences in the same sample also yield this CDR3. The chain uses TRBV28 and TRBJ1-3, with a tentative D call TRBD1 (5 bases). Trimming removed 6 bases from V and 1 base from J, with 7 bases in between. The germline gives CDR1 MDHEN, CDR2 SYDVKM. The CDR3 has 13 residues. CDR3 sequence reads: CASSPGSGNTIYF. CDR3 bases: TGTGCCAGCAGCCCAGGGTCTGGAAACACCATATATTTT.

The chain combines TRBV7-2 with TRBJ2-5; 11 positions agree with TRBD2. V lost 0 bases and J lost 5; bases outside the gene matches: 5. Looked up from germline, CDR1 is SGHTA and CDR2 is FQGNSA. The CDR3 is made up of 16 amino acids. DNA for the CDR3: TGTGCCAGCAGCTTAGCGGTAGCGGGAGGGCGGGAGACCCAGTACTTC. Amino acids: CASSLAVAGGRETQYF.

This clone was detected once. The chain combines TRBV7-3 with TRBJ2-4; 8 bases are a match to TRBD1. This CDR3 spans 13 amino acids. The J segment lost 6 bases and the V segment lost 4 bases, leaving 2 bases of the junction unmatched. Germline CDR1 reads SGHTA; CDR2 reads FQGTGA. The chain's CDR3 is CASSSGQGNIQYF. The CDR3 DNA reads as TGTGCCAGCAGCTCCGGACAGGGAAACATTCAGTACTTC. Looking up the rest from reference TRBV7-3 and TRBJ2-4 gives the full variable domain: GAGVSQTPSNKVTEKGKYVELRCDPISGHTALYWYRQSLGQGPEFLIYFQGTGAADDSGLPNDRFFAVRPEGSVSTLKIQRTERGDSAVYLCASSSGQGNIQYFGAGTRLSVL.

This rearrangement joins TRBV11-2 to TRBJ1-4; 9 bases map to TRBD1. J was trimmed by 0 bases and V by 6 bases; bases with no gene match: 5. Per the germline V gene, CDR1 is SGHAT and CDR2 is FQNNGV. CDR3 length: 16 residues. CDR3 DNA sequence: TGTGCCAGCAGACGACAGGGGGATGCAACTAATGAAAAACTGTTTTTT. This gives the protein CASRRQGDATNEKLFF.

In regard to this clone: Other nucleotide sequences from this sample produce the same CDR3. The rearrangement links TRBV7-3 to TRBJ2-1, with unresolved D. Between the trimmed V and J ends, which lost 1 base and 7 bases, there was a span of 8 bases. The CDR3 contains 13 residues. In germline, CDR1 is SGHTA, CDR2 FQGTGA. CDR3 in amino acids: CASSLNPRNEQFF. The CDR3 DNA sequence: TGTGCCAGCAGCTTAAACCCCAGGAATGAGCAGTTCTTC. Looking up the rest from reference TRBV7-3 and TRBJ2-1 gives the full variable domain: GAGVSQTPSNKVTEKGKYVELRCDPISGHTALYWYRQSLGQGPEFLIYFQGTGAADDSGLPNDRFFAVRPEGSVSTLKIQRTERGDSAVYLCASSLNPRNEQFFGPGTRLTVL.

V usage is TRBV7-9 and J usage is TRBJ1-1, with a possible D match to TRBD1 (6 bases). The CDR3 consists of 15 residues. V was clipped by 5 bases and J by 5 bases, with 18 bases between them. Germline-derived CDR1 and CDR2 are SEHNR and FQNEAQ (reference sequence). In DNA, the CDR3 is TGTGCCAGCAGCCCCGGGAGACTGGGGGCGACTGAAGCTTTCTTT. As protein: CASSPGRLGATEAFF.

The chain joins TRBV28 to TRBJ2-7; the D is unclear. The CDR3 length is 15 residues. Per the germline V gene, CDR1 is MDHEN and CDR2 is SYDVKM. Trimming cost V 7 bases and J 0 bases, with 16 bases left between them. The CDR3 DNA is TGTGCCAGCACCAAATCCCGTTCCAGCTCCTACGAGCAGTACTTC. As protein: CASTKSRSSSYEQYF.

The chain recombines TRBV7-8 with TRBJ2-1, with no clear D. The V and J ends lost 2 bases and 7 bases respectively, with 18 bases between them. This CDR3 comprises 16 residues. Germline loops: CDR1 SGHVS, CDR2 FQNEAQ. DNA of the CDR3: TGTGCCAGCAGCTTACGACCCTTCCTAATCAGAAATGAGCAGTTCTTC. Its protein product is CASSLRPFLIRNEQFF.

The rearrangement uses TRBV11-3 and TRBJ2-1; tentative D call: TRBD2 (5 bases). Trimming pared 4 bases from V and 8 bases from J, leaving 15 bases between. CDR1 is SGHNT and CDR2 is YENEEA in the germline V gene. This CDR3 comprises 14 residues. Written as DNA, the CDR3 is TGTGCCAGCAGCTCCTACACTAGTTCCGATGAGCAGTTCTTC. It specifies CASSSYTSSDEQFF.

CDR3 residues: CASSYLENTEAFF. The CDR3 coding sequence is TGTGCCAGCAGCTACTTGGAGAACACTGAAGCTTTCTTT. This rearrangement joins TRBV11-2 to TRBJ1-1; D gene uncertain. This CDR3 has 13 residues. Between the trimmed V and J ends, which lost 4 bases and 1 base, there was a span of 7 bases. CDR1 and CDR2 (germline): SGHAT, FQNNGV.

The chain recombines TRBV4-1 with TRBJ1-1, with 10 bases lining up with TRBD1. Germline V lookup: CDR1 MGHRA, CDR2 YSYEKL. V lost 4 bases and J lost 3; bases outside the gene matches: 11. CDR3 length: 17 residues. The CDR3 DNA is TGCGCCAGCAGCCCTTATGGGACAGGGGCTCAATACACTGAAGCTTTCTTT. Amino acid sequence: CASSPYGTGAQYTEAFF.

V gene TRBV10-3 combines with J gene TRBJ2-3; D is possibly TRBD1 (6 bases). Germline assignment: CDR1 ENHRY and CDR2 SYGVKD. The CDR3 sequence is 13 residues long. Trimming shortened V by 7 bases and J by 3 bases, and 11 bases separated the two germline ends. The CDR3 sequence: CAINSRGTDTQYF. CDR3 DNA: TGTGCCATCAACAGTAGGGGGACAGATACGCAGTATTTT.

The V gene is TRBV19, the J gene TRBJ1-2; 7 bases are a match to TRBD1. CDR1 is LNHDA and CDR2 is SQIVND in the germline V gene (reference sequence). J gave up 1 base and V 6 bases, and 11 bases lay outside the gene matches. CDR3 length: 16 amino acids. The CDR3 DNA is TGTGCCAGTAGCCGGGACAGATCCGCTTATAACTATGGCTACACCTTC. As protein: CASSRDRSAYNYGYTF. Filled out from reference TRBV19 and TRBJ1-2, the complete variable domain reads DGGITQSPKYLFRKEGQNVTLSCEQNLNHDAMYWYRQDPGQGLRLIYYSQIVNDFQKGDIAEGYSVSREKKESFPLTVTSAQKNPTAFYLCASSRDRSAYNYGYTFGSGTRLTVV.

The rearrangement links TRBV19 to TRBJ2-1; either TRBD1 or TRBD2 may fit D (6 bases each). Germline CDR1 LNHDA, CDR2 SQIVND (reference sequence). This CDR3 contains 15 residues. The V gene lost 3 bases and the J gene lost 5 bases, with 14 bases spanning the gap. CDR3 sequence (DNA): TGTGCCAGTAGTATTAGGGGGGAGGCCAACAATGAGCAGTTCTTC. The encoded protein is CASSIRGEANNEQFF.

V gene TRBV2 combines with J gene TRBJ1-1, with unresolved D. Trimming shortened V by 3 bases and J by 0 bases, and 8 bases separated the two germline ends. This CDR3 is built from 14 residues. The V gene's germline CDR1 is SNHLY and CDR2 FYNNEI. The CDR3, as DNA: TGTGCCAGCAGTGAGGGCAGTATGAACACTGAAGCTTTCTTT. It is translated as CASSEGSMNTEAFF. The full variable domain, in which reference TRBV2 and TRBJ1-1 provide the parts outside the CDR3, is EPEVTQTPSHQVTQMGQEVILRCVPISNHLYFYWYRQILGQKVEFLVSFYNNEISEKSEIFDDQFSVERPDGSNFTLKIRSTKLEDSAMYFCASSEGSMNTEAFFGQGTRLTVV.